This T cell receptor beta chain was sequenced for a study of T cells in Graves' hyperthyroidism and ophthalmopathy. Study-level information: Before any treatment, at initial diagnosis, peripheral blood was collected.

The V and J ends lost 1 base and 5 bases respectively, with 6 bases between them. In germline, CDR1 is MDHEN, CDR2 SYDVKM. The CDR3 is made up of 13 amino acids. For ophthalmopathy patients, the Clinical Activity Score was at least 3 and the NOSPECS grade at least 4; duration was under 3 months. The study based diagnoses on clinical symptoms, serum thyroxine and TRAb, thyroid ultrasound and orbital computed tomography. In this sample, this clonotype turned up many times. What it recognizes is unknown. Findings and limits, study-wide: The model anticipated ophthalmopathy a median about 7.1 months pre-onset.

There were TCR beta CDR3 regions amplified from RNA transcripts. First-round RT-PCR of the TCR CDR3 relied on the HTBI primer set. Via MiXCR, TCRdb re-called the multiplex PCR reads, giving one row per CDR3 protein. The sample holds about 610,000 distinct CDR3 sequences, approximately 15% seen once. The TCR was taken from a woman between 35 and 50 years old with Graves' ophthalmopathy. The source material was blood. The V gene is TRBV28, the J gene TRBJ1-3; D unclear. The CDR3 spells CASSLSDRNTIYF. The CDR3 DNA is TGTGCCAGCAGTTTATCCGACCGAAACACCATATATTTT. Drawing the rest from reference TRBV28 and TRBJ1-3, the complete variable domain is DVKVTQSSRYLVKRTGEKVFLECVQDMDHENMFWYRQDPGLGLRLIYFSYDVKMKEKGDIPEGYSVSREKKERFSLILESASTNQTSMYLCASSLSDRNTIYFGEGSWLTVV.